This T cell receptor (beta chain) was obtained from a study of CD8 T cells in ankylosing spondylitis. This clonotype has just a few counts. The J segment lost 4 bases and the V segment lost 5 bases, leaving 10 bases of the junction unmatched. CDR3 length equals 15 residues. Germline V gene data show CDR1 as MNHNS and CDR2 as SASEGT. TCRdb analysed the 5' RACE reads with MiXCR anew, one entry per CDR3 protein. The data contain a few hundred thousand distinct CDR3 sequences, less than 25% of them seen just once; the ten biggest clones take up 3% to 4%. This clonotype originated in a female donor with ankylosing spondylitis or in good health (not recorded which). This chain uses TRBV6-1 with TRBJ2-7, with 8 bases aligning to TRBD1. The sample taken for sequencing was blood, either unsorted or a sorted T cell fraction (not recorded which). CDR3 in amino acids: CASSLYQGARYEQYF. CDR3 bases: TGTGCCAGCAGTCTTTATCAGGGGGCGAGGTACGAGCAGTACTTC.